Listed here are 15 T cell receptor beta chains from one sample, sequenced in a study of type 1 and type 2 diabetes patients. Genomic DNA was the PCR template. Amplification of the beta chain CDR3 used 30 forward and 13 reverse multiplex primers. A single record per CDR3 protein comes from TCRdb applying MiXCR to the multiplex PCR reads. This sample has around 300,000 distinct CDR3 sequences, with 40% to 50% found just once. The material sequenced was peripheral blood mononuclear cells (PBMCs). These receptors were taken from a man in his late teens or twenties with type 2 diabetes.

The gene calls are TRBV9 and TRBJ1-2; 9 nucleotides line up with TRBD1. The V and J ends lost 3 bases and 7 bases, in that order; junction bases with no gene match: 10. CDR1 and CDR2 from the germline V gene are SGDLS and YYNGEE. This CDR3 has 15 amino acids. CDR3 sequence (DNA): TGTGCCAGCAGCGAGAGCGGGACAGGGTCTTCTGGCTACACCTTC. This encodes CASSESGTGSSGYTF. The variable domain in full, completed from reference TRBV9 and TRBJ1-2, reads DSGVTQTPKHLITATGQRVTLRCSPRSGDLSVYWYQQSLDQGLQFLIQYYNGEERAKGNILERFSAQQFPDLHSELNLSSLELGDSALYFCASSESGTGSSGYTFGSGTRLTVV.

This clonotype appeared once. The chain uses TRBV7-9 and TRBJ2-6; D is ambiguous. This CDR3 is 15 amino acids long. The ends were cut back, 3 bases at V and 0 bases at J, with 6 bases in the middle. In germline, CDR1 is SEHNR, CDR2 FQNEAQ (reference sequence). In nucleotides, the CDR3 is TGTGCCAGCAGCTTGACACTCTCTGGGGCCAACGTCCTGACTTTC. Protein: CASSLTLSGANVLTF.

This chain uses TRBV28 with TRBJ1-5; D unclear. The CDR3 length is 14 residues. V was pared by 5 bases and J by 1 base, with 9 bases between. Germline CDR1 MDHEN, CDR2 SYDVKM. This CDR3 reads CASSPVSSNQPQHF. CDR3 DNA sequence: TGTGCCAGCAGTCCCGTTTCCAGCAATCAGCCCCAGCATTTT.

The chain has TRBV2 and TRBJ2-7, with a possible D match to TRBD2 (5 bases). The CDR3 is 13 amino acids. Trimming stripped 11 bases from V and 1 base from J, with 15 bases between. Germline CDR1 and CDR2: SNHLY and FYNNEI. The CDR3 here is CAGREDGSYEQYF. The DNA of the CDR3 is TGTGCCGGGAGAGAGGACGGTTCCTACGAGCAGTACTTC.

This clonotype was counted only a few times. V usage is TRBV27 and J usage is TRBJ2-7; 9 nucleotides line up with TRBD1. V dropped 5 bases and J dropped 5; count of bases not matched to a gene: 7. CDR1 MNHEY and CDR2 SMNVEV come from the germline V gene (reference sequence). The CDR3 is 14 residues long. The DNA for the CDR3 is TGTGCCAGCAGTGTCGGGACAGGGTGGGACGAGCAGTACTTC. Protein product: CASSVGTGWDEQYF.

This clonotype appeared many times. V and J are TRBV10-3 and TRBJ2-2; D might be TRBD2 (5 bases). The CDR3 is made up of 16 amino acids. CDR1 is ENHRY, CDR2 SYGVKD, per germline. V was trimmed by 4 bases and J by 0 bases, leaving 12 bases between them. The CDR3 sequence: CAISGGRYPNTGELFF. In DNA, the CDR3 is TGTGCCATCAGTGGAGGGCGGTACCCGAACACCGGGGAGCTGTTTTTT.

The chain recombines TRBV5-1 with TRBJ2-7; 9 positions agree with TRBD1. Germline CDR1 and CDR2: SGHRS and YFSETQ. After removal of 3 bases from V and 3 bases from J, the junction contained 10 bases not matched to a gene. This CDR3 has 16 residues. CDR3 sequence: CASSYLPGQGFYEQYF. In DNA form, the CDR3 reads TGCGCCAGCAGCTACTTACCGGGACAGGGATTCTACGAGCAGTACTTC.

As for this clonotype: This clone may be a read error of a much larger clone one base away. The gene calls are TRBV25-1 and TRBJ1-1, with D possibly being TRBD1 (6 bases). V lost 4 bases and J 4 bases, leaving 16 bases between the germline ends. The CDR3 extends over 15 amino acids. Germline lookup yields CDR1 MGHDK and CDR2 SYGVNS. CDR3 residues: CASSVWGGASTEAFF. The CDR3, as DNA: TGTGCCAGCAGTGTATGGGGGGGGGCCAGCACTGAAGCTTTCTTT.

This sequence joins TRBV15 and TRBJ1-1; perhaps TRBD1 as D (6 bases). From germline, CDR1 is LNHNV and CDR2 YYDKDF (reference sequence). V was cut by 5 bases and J by 1 base, with 17 bases left in between. This CDR3 is 16 amino acids long. The CDR3: CATSRGGRVANTEAFF. DNA of the CDR3: TGTGCCACCAGCCGAGGGGGTAGGGTGGCGAACACTGAAGCTTTCTTT. The full variable domain, rest sourced from reference TRBV15 and TRBJ1-1, is DAMVIQNPRYQVTQFGKPVTLSCSQTLNHNVMYWYQQKSSQAPKLLFHYYDKDFNNEADTPDNFQSRRPNTSFCFLDIRSPGLGDTAMYLCATSRGGRVANTEAFFGQGTRLTVV.

The rearrangement joins TRBV7-2 to TRBJ1-5; 8 bases align to TRBD1. Looked up from germline, CDR1 is SGHTA and CDR2 is FQGNSA. CDR3 length: 14 amino acids. The ends lost 6 bases at V and 6 bases at J; junction bases unmatched: 7. In DNA, the CDR3 is TGTGCCAGCAGTAAACGGACAGGGTGTCAGCCCCAGCATTTT. Its protein is CASSKRTGCQPQHF.

This chain links TRBV4-3 with TRBJ1-6, with D unresolved. Looked up from germline, CDR1 is LGHNA and CDR2 is YSLEER. The V end lost 4 bases, the J end lost 9 bases, and 13 bases lay between the germline ends. This CDR3 spans 14 amino acids. In DNA form, the CDR3 reads TGCGCCAGCAGCCCGGGCAGGACGGCTTCACCCCTCCACTTT. This codes for CASSPGRTASPLHF.

The chain is built from TRBV7-9 and TRBJ2-4, with a tentative D call TRBD1 (6 bases). Germline-derived CDR1 and CDR2 are SEHNR and FQNEAQ (reference sequence). V was shortened by 5 bases and J by 3 bases, with 14 bases between the two germline ends. CDR3 size: 15 residues. The DNA of the CDR3 is TGTGCCAGCAGCCGCCAGGGGACGGGCAAAAACATTCAGTACTTC. It is translated as CASSRQGTGKNIQYF.

This chain links TRBV7-2 with TRBJ2-6; TRBD1 matches at 7 bases. Unmatched junction bases numbered 9, after V lost 5 bases and J lost 2 bases. Germline CDR1 reads SGHTA; CDR2 reads FQGNSA. The CDR3 sequence is 17 residues long. Here the CDR3 DNA reads TGTGCCAGCAGCCATACGGGGACAGCTACTGGGGCCAACGTCCTGACTTTC. It translates to CASSHTGTATGANVLTF. The full variable domain, its missing parts supplied by reference TRBV7-2 and TRBJ2-6, is GAGVSQSPSNKVTEKGKDVELRCDPISGHTALYWYRQSLGQGLEFLIYFQGNSAPDKSGLPSDRFSAERTGGSVSTLTIQRTQQEDSAVYLCASSHTGTATGANVLTFGAGSRLTVL.

V usage is TRBV20-1 and J usage is TRBJ1-5; possible D gene TRBD1, 5 bases. The germline V gene encodes CDR1 DFQATT and CDR2 SNEGSKA (reference sequence). The CDR3 has 15 amino acids. Between the trimmed V and J ends, which lost 7 bases and 3 bases, there was a span of 19 bases. The chain's CDR3 is CSGVAEYRNNQPQHF. Here the CDR3 DNA reads TGCAGTGGAGTTGCGGAGTACAGGAACAATCAGCCCCAGCATTTT.

Remarks on this clonotype: Compared with germline, one end of the junction differs, possibly owing to a read error. J is TRBJ1-6 and V is TRBV7-6; D unresolved. Looked up from germline, CDR1 is SGHVS and CDR2 is FNYEAQ. This CDR3 has 13 amino acids. This CDR3 reads CATSRPDGSPLHF. CDR3 DNA sequence: TGTGCCACCAGCAGACCCGACGGGTCACCCCTCCACTTT.